Detailed here is one T cell receptor beta chain. What it recognizes is unknown. V lost 1 base and J lost 3, with 13 bases in between. Germline-derived CDR1 and CDR2 are LNHDA and SQIVND (reference sequence). The CDR3 totals 15 residues. This sample is part of a study of T cell responses to AZD1222 COVID-19 vaccine. The study's findings and limits: Most donors were white British and more were female, and clonal diversity was possibly underestimated. Elevations in Spike-specific TCR breadth and depth followed administration of two AZD1222 doses. Regions 160-218 and 743-854 held dominance among vaccine-associated CD4 TCRs, which spanned spike. Without day 14 samples, only post-peak T cell repertoires were studied.

TCRdb's table, derived via immunoSEQ multiplex PCR, lists solely in-frame clones and lacks some. The data hold about 160,000 clones, with under 95% observed a single time. This TCR came from an adult who received the AZD1222 COVID-19 vaccine. The chain recombines TRBV19 with TRBJ2-7; D assignment may be TRBD1 or TRBD2 (5 bases each). The sequences come from peripheral blood, collected 28 days after the second AZD1222 dose. CDR3 amino acids: CASSIGPGRYYEQYF. The DNA for the CDR3 is TGTGCCAGTAGTATAGGACCGGGACGGTACTACGAGCAGTACTTC.